The clone carrying this TCR beta chain occurred a few times. The antigen is undetermined. Data came from immunoSEQ multiplex PCR; TCRdb stores just in-frame clones and leaves some out. This table has some 1,100,000 clones, approximately 78% appearing once. A split of CD4+ cells into CD45RA+ naive and CD45RA-negative memory subsets was performed. The sample is drawn from a study of shared clonotypes between healthy human individuals. The study, taken as a whole, reports: Sampling covered blood only; tissue repertoires likely differ.

CDR1 and CDR2 (germline): MNHNS, SASEGT. CDR3 length: 14 amino acids. The ends lost 4 bases at V and 3 bases at J; junction bases unmatched: 2. The specimen was memory CD4+ T cells from PBMCs. Stated subset: CD45RA-negative fraction. The rearrangement uses TRBV6-1 and TRBJ1-5; 8 nucleotides match TRBD1. The sequence derives from a man aged 18 to 29 in good health. Some clones in this sample may be carry-over from other donors' samples. Here the CDR3 DNA reads TGTGCCAGCAGTGCACAGGGGGTCAATCAGCCCCAGCATTTT. Amino acids: CASSAQGVNQPQHF.